Described below is a single T cell receptor beta chain sequence and its context. Its matching antigen is unknown. Whether given at about 4 or about 12 weeks, second doses were pooled. These data come from a study of T cell responses to AZD1222 COVID-19 vaccine. The assay was immunoSEQ multiplex PCR, and TCRdb's table has in-frame clones only and misses some. The data hold about 180,000 clones, with around 90% observed a single time. Per the germline V gene, CDR1 is SGHDN and CDR2 is FVKESK. The V end was cut by 4 bases, the J end by 9 bases, with 22 bases between. This CDR3 contains 16 residues. Study observations and caveats: Spike-specific TCR breadth and depth grew following two AZD1222 doses.

This chain links TRBV14 with TRBJ1-5; perhaps TRBD1 as D (6 bases). The source material was peripheral blood, sampled 28 days after the second AZD1222 dose. The receptor was derived from an adult who received the AZD1222 COVID-19 vaccine. CDR3: CASSPPGHRVLWPQHF. Here the CDR3 DNA reads TGTGCCAGCAGCCCTCCGGGACATAGAGTACTTTGGCCCCAGCATTTT.